The 6 T cell receptor beta chains reported below all come from one sample, sequenced in a study of blood T cell repertoires in COVID-19. Clones were read by immunoSEQ multiplex PCR, and TCRdb kept only the in-frame ones, dropping some. The top ten hold around 2.1% of the sample, which has approximately 200,000 clones, roughly nine tenths seen once. Sequencing was done on a sample of PBMCs or T cells enriched from blood (not recorded which). The origin of the receptors is a woman in her thirties who had recovered from COVID-19.

This rearrangement joins TRBV13 to TRBJ2-7; 8 bases map to TRBD2. CDR1 is PRHDT, CDR2 FYEKMQ, per germline (reference sequence). V was pared by 2 bases and J by 10 bases, with 13 bases of the junction left unmatched. The CDR3 loop spans 15 amino acids. CDR3 coding DNA: TGTGCCAGCAGCTTAAACCCTGGGTCGCGGGAGGCCCAGTACTTC. Translating gives CASSLNPGSREAQYF.

The chain recombines TRBV28 with TRBJ2-1; 15 positions agree with TRBD2. This CDR3 region has 17 residues. With V trimmed by 4 bases and J by 4 bases, 5 bases remained unmatched. Germline-derived CDR1 and CDR2 are MDHEN and SYDVKM. Written as DNA, the CDR3 is TGTGCCAGCAGTTCGGGACTAGCGGGAGGAATGTACAATGAGCAGTTCTTC. It is translated as CASSSGLAGGMYNEQFF.

The chain combines TRBV18 with TRBJ1-5, with D possibly TRBD1 on 5 matching bases. The length of the CDR3 is 13 residues. Germline V lookup: CDR1 KGHSH, CDR2 LQKENI. V dropped 5 bases and J dropped 4 bases, with 9 bases sitting between them. The CDR3 nucleotides are TGTGCCAGCTCAGACGGGGGTAATCAGCCCCAGCATTTT. This sequence encodes CASSDGGNQPQHF. The full variable domain, its missing parts supplied by reference TRBV18 and TRBJ1-5, is NAGVMQNPRHLVRRRGQEARLRCSPMKGHSHVYWYRQLPEEGLKFMVYLQKENIIDESGMPKERFSAEFPKEGPSILRIQQVVRGDSAAYFCASSDGGNQPQHFGDGTRLSIL.

The chain employs TRBV5-4 and TRBJ2-1; D gene uncertain. CDR1 SGHNT and CDR2 YYREEE come from the germline V gene (reference sequence). The V and J ends lost 0 bases and 5 bases respectively, with 6 bases between them. This CDR3 region has 13 residues. CDR3 region: CASSLVGDNEQFF. The CDR3 bases are TGTGCCAGCAGCTTGGTAGGAGACAATGAGCAGTTCTTC.

This clone was detected only once. The V gene is TRBV5-6, the J gene TRBJ2-7, with D hard to call. The germline gives CDR1 SGHDT, CDR2 YYEEEE. CDR3 length: 14 amino acids. V lost 0 bases and J 3 bases, leaving 10 bases between the germline ends. The CDR3 bases are TGTGCCAGCAGCTTGGTCCAGTCTTACTACGAGCAGTACTTC. Amino acids: CASSLVQSYYEQYF.

The genes are TRBV10-3 and TRBJ2-5, with 12 bases matching TRBD2. This CDR3 is built from 16 residues. After removal of 0 bases from V and 4 bases from J, the junction contained 3 bases not matched to a gene. Germline lookup yields CDR1 ENHRY and CDR2 SYGVKD. Here the CDR3 DNA reads TGTGCCATCAGTGAGTCAACTAGCGGGAGGCGAGAGACCCAGTACTTC. It specifies CAISESTSGRRETQYF.